The TCR beta chain described here comes from a study of CD8 T cells in ankylosing spondylitis. In regard to this clonotype: The antigen is unknown.

Overall study findings and caveats: A TCR beta motif made of about 8 highly homologous variants seemed typical of ankylosing spondylitis blood. Significantly higher representation of disease-linked clones was reported for matched ankylosing spondylitis synovial fluid. As for the disease-linked clones, they showed a CD8+ phenotype and occurred at relatively low frequencies in peripheral blood. Earlier work had already found some motif variants in reactive arthritis synovial fluid and blood.

One entry per CDR3 protein results from TCRdb running MiXCR on the 5' RACE reads. Here the sample spans 700,000 to 850,000 distinct CDR3 sequences, about 11% being singletons. The germline V and J ends were trimmed by 6 bases and 8 bases, with 17 bases remaining between them. Germline V gene lookup returns CDR1 MDHEN and CDR2 SYDVKM. The CDR3 spans 14 residues. J is TRBJ2-1 and V is TRBV28; tentatively, D is TRBD2 (6 bases). The sample consisted of blood, either unsorted or a sorted T cell fraction (not recorded which). The sequence derives from a male donor with ankylosing spondylitis. CDR3 region: CASSVGGRGYEQFF. CDR3 sequence (DNA): TGTGCCAGCAGCGTAGGAGGGAGAGGGTATGAGCAGTTCTTC.